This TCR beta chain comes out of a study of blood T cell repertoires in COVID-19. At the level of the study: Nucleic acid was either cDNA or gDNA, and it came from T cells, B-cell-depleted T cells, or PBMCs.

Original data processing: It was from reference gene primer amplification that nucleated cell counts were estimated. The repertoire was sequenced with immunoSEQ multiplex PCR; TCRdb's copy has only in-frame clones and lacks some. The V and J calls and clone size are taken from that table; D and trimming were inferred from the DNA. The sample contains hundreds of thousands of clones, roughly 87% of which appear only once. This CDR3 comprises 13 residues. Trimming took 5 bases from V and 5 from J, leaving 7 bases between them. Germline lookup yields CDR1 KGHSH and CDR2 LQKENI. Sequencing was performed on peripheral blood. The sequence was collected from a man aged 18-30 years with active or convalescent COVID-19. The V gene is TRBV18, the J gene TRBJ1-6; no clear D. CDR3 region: CASSSGHNSPLHF. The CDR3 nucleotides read TGTGCCAGCTCAAGTGGGCATAATTCACCCCTCCACTTT. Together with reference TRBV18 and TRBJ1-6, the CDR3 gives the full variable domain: NAGVMQNPRHLVRRRGQEARLRCSPMKGHSHVYWYRQLPEEGLKFMVYLQKENIIDESGMPKERFSAEFPKEGPSILRIQQVVRGDSAAYFCASSSGHNSPLHFGNGTRLTVT.